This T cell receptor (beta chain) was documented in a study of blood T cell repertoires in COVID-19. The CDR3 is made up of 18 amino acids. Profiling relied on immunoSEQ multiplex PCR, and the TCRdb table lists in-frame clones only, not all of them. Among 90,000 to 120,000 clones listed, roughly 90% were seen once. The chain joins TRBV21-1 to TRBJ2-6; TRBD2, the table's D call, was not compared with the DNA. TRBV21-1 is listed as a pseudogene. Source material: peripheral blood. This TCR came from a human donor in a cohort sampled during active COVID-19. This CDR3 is CASSKALRVWAGANVLTF. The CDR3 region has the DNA TGTGCCAGCAGCAAAGCGCTGAGGGTTTGGGCTGGGGCCAACGTCCTGACTTTC.